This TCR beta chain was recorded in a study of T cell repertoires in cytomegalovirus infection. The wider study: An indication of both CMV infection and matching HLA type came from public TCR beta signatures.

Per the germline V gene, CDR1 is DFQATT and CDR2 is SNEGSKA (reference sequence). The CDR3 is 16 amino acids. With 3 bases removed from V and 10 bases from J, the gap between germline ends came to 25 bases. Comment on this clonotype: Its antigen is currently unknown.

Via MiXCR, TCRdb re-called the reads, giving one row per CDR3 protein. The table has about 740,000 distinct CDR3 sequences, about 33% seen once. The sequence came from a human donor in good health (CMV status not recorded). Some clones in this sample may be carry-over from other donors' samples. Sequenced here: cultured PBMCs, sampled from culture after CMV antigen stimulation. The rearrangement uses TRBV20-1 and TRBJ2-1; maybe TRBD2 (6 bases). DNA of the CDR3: TGCAGTGCTAGCCCACCGAGGGACTCCCGGGAGAGGGAGCAGTTCTTC. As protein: CSASPPRDSREREQFF.